The 9 T cell receptor beta chains below come from one sample, sequenced in a study of radiotherapy plus CTLA-4 blockade in lung cancer (dated by TCRdb to about 2018). The receptor library was made with the immunoSEQ multiplex PCR assay. TCRdb's version of the immuneACCESS table is confined to in-frame rearrangements and falls short of the full clone set. An unresolved V gene accounts for under half of the shortfall where checked; the remainder is of unknown origin. The sample records some 98,000 clones, 82% of which are singletons. The ten largest clones add up to approximately 3.4% of the sample. Specimen: peripheral blood, collected from a patient treated with radiotherapy plus ipilimumab. All receptors come from a human donor with non-small cell lung cancer who had a partial response to radiotherapy plus ipilimumab.

This chain links TRBV16 with TRBJ2-7; TRBD1 might be the D (6 bases). Germline CDR1 reads KGHSY; CDR2 reads FQNENV. V was shortened by 0 bases and J by 1 base, with 10 bases between the two germline ends. The CDR3 totals 15 residues. The CDR3 nucleotides are TGTGCCAGCAGCCAATCTCAGGGGCAATCCTACGAGCAGTACTTC. This codes for CASSQSQGQSYEQYF.

The chain is built from TRBV28 and TRBJ1-4; no clear D gene. The V and J ends lost 5 bases and 8 bases respectively, with 12 bases between them. The CDR3 sequence is 13 residues long. Germline assignment: CDR1 MDHEN and CDR2 SYDVKM. The CDR3 reads CASSLATGEKLFF. The DNA of the CDR3 is TGTGCCAGCAGTCTGGCTACCGGGGAAAAACTGTTTTTT. The entire variable domain, with the rest obtained from reference TRBV28 and TRBJ1-4, is as follows: DVKVTQSSRYLVKRTGEKVFLECVQDMDHENMFWYRQDPGLGLRLIYFSYDVKMKEKGDIPEGYSVSREKKERFSLILESASTNQTSMYLCASSLATGEKLFFGSGTQLSVL.

Here the CDR3 DNA reads TGTGCCAGCAGCTTGGGGGGACAGGGGGGCAATGAGCAGTTCTTC. The encoded protein is CASSLGGQGGNEQFF. The chain joins TRBV5-6 to TRBJ2-1, with 11 bases aligning to TRBD1. Losses at the gene ends were 0 bases for V and 6 bases for J; bases not matched to a gene: 2. CDR3 size: 15 residues. Germline CDR1 reads SGHDT; CDR2 reads YYEEEE. Together with reference TRBV5-6 and TRBJ2-1, the CDR3 gives the full variable domain: DAGVTQSPTHLIKTRGQQVTLRCSPKSGHDTVSWYQQALGQGPQFIFQYYEEEERQRGNFPDRFSGHQFPNYSSELNVNALLLGDSALYLCASSLGGQGGNEQFFGPGTRLTVL.

Of note for this clone: Distinct nucleotide sequences in the sample also encode this CDR3. The chain combines TRBV18 with TRBJ1-5; D perhaps matches TRBD1 (5 bases). V lost 3 bases, J lost 1 base, and 7 bases lay in between. Looked up from germline, CDR1 is KGHSH and CDR2 is LQKENI. This CDR3 region has 14 residues. The CDR3 protein is CASSPGRSNQPQHF. The CDR3 nucleotides read TGTGCCAGCTCACCGGGGCGCAGCAATCAGCCCCAGCATTTT.

The chain links TRBV29-1 to TRBJ2-2, with D possibly matching TRBD2 (5 bases). Trimming shortened V by 3 bases and J by 8 bases, and 10 bases separated the two germline ends. Germline V CDR1 and CDR2: SQVTM, ANQGSEA. The CDR3 covers 12 residues. The CDR3 here is CSVDRGYGELFF. For the CDR3, the DNA is TGCAGCGTTGATAGAGGGTATGGGGAGCTGTTTTTT.

The rearrangement links TRBV28 to TRBJ1-1, with D tentatively TRBD1 (5 bases). The CDR3 totals 13 residues. CDR1 and CDR2 (germline): MDHEN, SYDVKM. V was pared by 5 bases and J by 6 bases, with 13 bases between. CDR3 bases: TGTGCCAGCAGTCCAGGGTCTTTTTCTGAAGCTTTCTTT. It specifies CASSPGSFSEAFF.

V usage is TRBV5-4 and J usage is TRBJ2-5, with 8 nucleotides matching TRBD2. CDR1 and CDR2 (germline): SGHNT, YYREEE (reference sequence). V dropped 1 base and J dropped 5; count of bases not matched to a gene: 10. The CDR3 contains 16 residues. The CDR3 nucleotides are TGTGCCAGCAGCTTGCCTGGCGGGAGGACGGGGGAGACCCAGTACTTC. Amino acids: CASSLPGGRTGETQYF.

V usage is TRBV5-4 and J usage is TRBJ2-3; 7 bases are a match to TRBD2. The J segment lost 5 bases and the V segment lost 1 base, leaving 7 bases of the junction unmatched. Germline V gene sequence: CDR1 SGHNT, CDR2 YYREEE (reference sequence). This CDR3 has 15 amino acids. CDR3 residues: CASSLRTRQEDTQYF. Written as DNA, the CDR3 is TGTGCCAGCAGCTTGCGGACTAGGCAGGAAGATACGCAGTATTTT.

This chain uses TRBV28 with TRBJ2-5; 8 nucleotides align to TRBD1. V shed 6 bases, J shed 7 bases, and the junction held 10 bases outside the gene matches. The V gene's germline CDR1 is MDHEN and CDR2 SYDVKM. CDR3 length: 14 amino acids. CDR3 region: CASSWGQAEGTQYF. The CDR3 DNA follows: TGTGCCAGCAGCTGGGGACAGGCCGAAGGGACCCAGTACTTC.